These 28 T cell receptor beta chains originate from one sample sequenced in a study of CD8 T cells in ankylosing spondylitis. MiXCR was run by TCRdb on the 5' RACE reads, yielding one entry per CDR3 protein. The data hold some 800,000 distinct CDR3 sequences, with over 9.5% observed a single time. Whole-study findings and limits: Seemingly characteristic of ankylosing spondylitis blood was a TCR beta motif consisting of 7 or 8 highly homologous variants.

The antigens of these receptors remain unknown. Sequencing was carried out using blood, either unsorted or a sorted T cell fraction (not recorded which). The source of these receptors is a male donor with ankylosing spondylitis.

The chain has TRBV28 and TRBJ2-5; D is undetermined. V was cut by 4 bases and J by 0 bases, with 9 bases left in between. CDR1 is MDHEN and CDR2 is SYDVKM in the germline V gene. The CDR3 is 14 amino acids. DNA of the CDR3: TGTGCCAGCAGTTATCCCCGAGACCAAGAGACCCAGTACTTC. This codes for CASSYPRDQETQYF.

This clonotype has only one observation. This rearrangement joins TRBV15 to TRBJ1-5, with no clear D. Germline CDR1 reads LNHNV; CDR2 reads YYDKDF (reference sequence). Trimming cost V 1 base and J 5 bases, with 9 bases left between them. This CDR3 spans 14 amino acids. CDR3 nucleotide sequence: TGTGCCACCAGCAGAGGGGGAGCTTATCAGCCCCAGCATTTT. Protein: CATSRGGAYQPQHF.

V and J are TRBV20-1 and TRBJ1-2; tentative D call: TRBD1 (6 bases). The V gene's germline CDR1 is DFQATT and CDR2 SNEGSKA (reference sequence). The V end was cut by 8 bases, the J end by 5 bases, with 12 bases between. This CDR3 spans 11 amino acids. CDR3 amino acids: CSNRDNYGYTF. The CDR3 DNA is TGCAGTAACCGGGACAATTATGGCTACACCTTC.

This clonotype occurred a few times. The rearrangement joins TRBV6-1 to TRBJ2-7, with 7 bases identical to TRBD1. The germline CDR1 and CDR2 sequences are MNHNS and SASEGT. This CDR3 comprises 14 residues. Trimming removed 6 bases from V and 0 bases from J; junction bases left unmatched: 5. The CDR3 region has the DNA TGTGCCAGCAGGAGACAGGGCCGCTCCTACGAGCAGTACTTC. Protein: CASRRQGRSYEQYF.

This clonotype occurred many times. The CDR3 coding sequence is TGCGCCAGCAGCTTGGATAAACTGGAGACCCAGTACTTC. Amino acids: CASSLDKLETQYF. The V call is TRBV5-1, the J call TRBJ2-5; no reliable D call. The germline gives CDR1 SGHRS, CDR2 YFSETQ. The length of the CDR3 is 13 residues. Between the trimmed V and J ends, which lost 0 bases and 5 bases, there was a span of 8 bases.

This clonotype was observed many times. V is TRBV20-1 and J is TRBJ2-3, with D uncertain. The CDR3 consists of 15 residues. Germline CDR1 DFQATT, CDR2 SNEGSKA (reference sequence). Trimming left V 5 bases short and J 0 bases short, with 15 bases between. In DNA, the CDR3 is TGCAGTGCTCCCGACCAGAGCACTAGCACAGATACGCAGTATTTT. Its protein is CSAPDQSTSTDTQYF.

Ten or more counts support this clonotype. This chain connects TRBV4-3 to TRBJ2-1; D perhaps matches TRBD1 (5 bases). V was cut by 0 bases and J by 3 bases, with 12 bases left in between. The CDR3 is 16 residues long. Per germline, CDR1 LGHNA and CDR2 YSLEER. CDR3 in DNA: TGCGCCAGCAGCCAAGATTTCAGGGCAGGCTACAATGAGCAGTTCTTC. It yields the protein CASSQDFRAGYNEQFF.

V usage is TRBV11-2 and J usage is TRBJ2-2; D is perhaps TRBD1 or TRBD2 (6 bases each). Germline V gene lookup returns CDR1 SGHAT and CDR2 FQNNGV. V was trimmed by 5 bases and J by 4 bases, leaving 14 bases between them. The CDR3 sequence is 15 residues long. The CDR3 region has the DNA TGTGCCAGCAGCCGGGGGCTAGCGCTCACCGGGGAGCTGTTTTTT. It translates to CASSRGLALTGELFF.

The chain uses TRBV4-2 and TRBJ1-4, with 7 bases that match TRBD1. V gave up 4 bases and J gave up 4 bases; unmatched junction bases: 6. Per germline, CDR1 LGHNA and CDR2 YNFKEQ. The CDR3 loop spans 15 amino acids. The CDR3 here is CASSLPGQSNEKLFF. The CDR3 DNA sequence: TGTGCCAGCAGCCTACCGGGACAGAGTAATGAAAAACTGTTTTTT.

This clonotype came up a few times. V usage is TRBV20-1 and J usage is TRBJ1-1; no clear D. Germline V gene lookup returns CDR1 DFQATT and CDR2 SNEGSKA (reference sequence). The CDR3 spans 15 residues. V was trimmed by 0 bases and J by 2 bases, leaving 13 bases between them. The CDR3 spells CSARDPRRANTEAFF. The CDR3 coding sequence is TGCAGTGCTAGAGATCCTAGACGGGCAAACACTGAAGCTTTCTTT.

CDR3 coding DNA: TGCGCCAGCAGCTTCCAGGCGTCGAACACCGGGGAGCTGTTTTTT. Its protein product is CASSFQASNTGELFF. The chain is built from TRBV5-1 and TRBJ2-2; D is unresolved. V gave up 2 bases and J gave up 0 bases, with 8 bases separating them. CDR3 length equals 15 residues. Germline loops: CDR1 SGHRS, CDR2 YFSETQ.

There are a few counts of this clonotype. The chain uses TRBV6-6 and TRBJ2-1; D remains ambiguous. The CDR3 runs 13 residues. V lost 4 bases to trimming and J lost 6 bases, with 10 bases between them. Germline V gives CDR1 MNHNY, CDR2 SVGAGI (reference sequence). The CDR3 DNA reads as TGTGCCAGCAGTTGGGTCAGGTCCAATGAGCAGTTCTTC. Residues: CASSWVRSNEQFF.

The CDR3 loop is CASSDHGTAYNEQFF. In nucleotides, the CDR3 is TGTGCCAGCAGCGACCACGGGACGGCCTACAATGAGCAGTTCTTC. The rearrangement uses TRBV7-9 and TRBJ2-1; D is perhaps TRBD1 or TRBD2 (5 bases each). CDR1 SEHNR and CDR2 FQNEAQ come from the germline V gene (reference sequence). Trimming pared 5 bases from V and 2 bases from J, leaving 13 bases between. The CDR3 has 15 amino acids.

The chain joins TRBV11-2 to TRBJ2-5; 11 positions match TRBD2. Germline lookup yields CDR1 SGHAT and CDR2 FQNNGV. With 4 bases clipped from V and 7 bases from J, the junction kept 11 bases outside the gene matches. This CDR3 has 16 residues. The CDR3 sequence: CASSSFSGRAYGTQYF. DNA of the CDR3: TGTGCCAGCAGCTCGTTTAGCGGGAGGGCCTATGGGACCCAGTACTTC. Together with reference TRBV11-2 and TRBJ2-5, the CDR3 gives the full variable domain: EAGVAQSPRYKIIEKRQSVAFWCNPISGHATLYWYQQILGQGPKLLIQFQNNGVVDDSQLPKDRFSAERLKGVDSTLKIQPAKLEDSAVYLCASSSFSGRAYGTQYFGPGTRLLVL.

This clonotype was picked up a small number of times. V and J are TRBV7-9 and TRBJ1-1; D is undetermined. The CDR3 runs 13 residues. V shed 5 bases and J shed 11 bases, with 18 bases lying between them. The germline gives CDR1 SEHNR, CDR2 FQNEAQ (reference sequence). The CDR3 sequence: CASSVDSSLGAFF. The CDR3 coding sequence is TGTGCCAGCAGCGTCGACTCTAGTTTGGGGGCTTTCTTT.

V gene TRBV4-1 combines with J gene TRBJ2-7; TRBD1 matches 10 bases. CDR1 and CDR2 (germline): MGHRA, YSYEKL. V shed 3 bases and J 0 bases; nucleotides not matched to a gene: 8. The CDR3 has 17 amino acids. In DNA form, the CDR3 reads TGCGCCAGCAGCCAGAGGGACAGGGGCTTTCCCTCCTACGAGCAGTACTTC. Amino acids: CASSQRDRGFPSYEQYF.

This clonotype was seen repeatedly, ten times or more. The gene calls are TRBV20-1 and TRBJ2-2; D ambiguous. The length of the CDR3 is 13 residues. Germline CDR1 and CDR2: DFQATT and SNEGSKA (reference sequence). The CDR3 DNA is TGCAGCCTCTGGGCGGTGAACACCGGGGAGCTGTTTTTT. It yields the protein CSLWAVNTGELFF.

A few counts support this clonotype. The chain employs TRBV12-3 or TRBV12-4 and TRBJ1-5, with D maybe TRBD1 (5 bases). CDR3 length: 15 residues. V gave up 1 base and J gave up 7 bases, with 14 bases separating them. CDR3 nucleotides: TGTGCCAGCAGTTTAGGGGCAGGGAGGGACCAGCCCCAGCATTTT. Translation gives CASSLGAGRDQPQHF.

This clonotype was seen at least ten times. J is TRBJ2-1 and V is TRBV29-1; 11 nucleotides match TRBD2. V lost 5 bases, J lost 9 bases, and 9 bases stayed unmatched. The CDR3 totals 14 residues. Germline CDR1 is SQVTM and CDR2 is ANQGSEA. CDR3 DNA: TGCAGCGTTACACCGGGACTAGCGGACGGTGAGCAGTTCTTC. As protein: CSVTPGLADGEQFF.

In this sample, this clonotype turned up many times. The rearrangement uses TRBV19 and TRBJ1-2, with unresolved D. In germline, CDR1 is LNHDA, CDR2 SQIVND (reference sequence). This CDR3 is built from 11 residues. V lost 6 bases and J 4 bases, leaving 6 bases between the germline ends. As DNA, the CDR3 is TGTGCCAGTAGACGGACCTATGGCTACACCTTC. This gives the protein CASRRTYGYTF.

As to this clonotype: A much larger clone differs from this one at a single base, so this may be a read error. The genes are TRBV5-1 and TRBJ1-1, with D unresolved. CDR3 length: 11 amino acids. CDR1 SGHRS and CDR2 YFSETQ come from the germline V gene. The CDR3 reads CTSSSGGEAFF. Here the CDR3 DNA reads TGCACCAGCAGCTCGGGCGGGGAAGCTTTCTTT.

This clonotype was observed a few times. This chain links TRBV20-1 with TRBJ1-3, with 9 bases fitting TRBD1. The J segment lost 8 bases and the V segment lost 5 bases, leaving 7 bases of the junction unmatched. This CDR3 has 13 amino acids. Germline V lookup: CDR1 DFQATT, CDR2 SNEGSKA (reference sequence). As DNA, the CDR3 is TGCAGTGCTGCCCGGACAGGGGCGGACACCATATATTTT. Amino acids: CSAARTGADTIYF.

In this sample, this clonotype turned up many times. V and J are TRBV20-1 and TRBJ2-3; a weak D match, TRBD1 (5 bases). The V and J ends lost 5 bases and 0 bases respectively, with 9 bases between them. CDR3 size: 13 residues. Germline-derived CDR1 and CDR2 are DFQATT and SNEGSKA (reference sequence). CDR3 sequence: CSAGRQSTDTQYF. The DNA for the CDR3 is TGCAGTGCTGGACGACAGAGCACAGATACGCAGTATTTT.

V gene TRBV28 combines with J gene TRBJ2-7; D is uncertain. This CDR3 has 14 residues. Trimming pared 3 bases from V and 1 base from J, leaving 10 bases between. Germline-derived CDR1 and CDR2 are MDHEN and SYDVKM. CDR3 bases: TGTGCCAGCAGTTTCTACGGTTTTTCCTACGAGCAGTACTTC. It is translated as CASSFYGFSYEQYF.

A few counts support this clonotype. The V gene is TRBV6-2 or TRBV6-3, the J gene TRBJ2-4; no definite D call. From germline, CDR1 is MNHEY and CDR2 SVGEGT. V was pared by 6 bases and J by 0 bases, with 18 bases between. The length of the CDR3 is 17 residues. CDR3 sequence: CASRDRTALLAKNIQYF. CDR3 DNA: TGTGCCAGCAGGGACCGAACGGCGTTATTAGCCAAAAACATTCAGTACTTC.

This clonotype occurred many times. In DNA form, the CDR3 reads TGTAGTACCGGGACAGTTCAGTACGAGCAGTACTTC. The encoded protein is CSTGTVQYEQYF. This rearrangement joins TRBV10-3 to TRBJ2-7; TRBD1 aligns across 7 bases. The germline gives CDR1 ENHRY, CDR2 SYGVKD. The CDR3 has 12 residues.

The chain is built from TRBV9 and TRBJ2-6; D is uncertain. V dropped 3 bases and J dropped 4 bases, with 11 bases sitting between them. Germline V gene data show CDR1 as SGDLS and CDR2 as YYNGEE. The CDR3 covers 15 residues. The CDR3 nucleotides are TGTGCCAGCAGCGACAGTTTGTCCGGGGCCAACGTCCTGACTTTC. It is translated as CASSDSLSGANVLTF. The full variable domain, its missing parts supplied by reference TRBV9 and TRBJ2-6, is DSGVTQTPKHLITATGQRVTLRCSPRSGDLSVYWYQQSLDQGLQFLIQYYNGEERAKGNILERFSAQQFPDLHSELNLSSLELGDSALYFCASSDSLSGANVLTFGAGSRLTVL.

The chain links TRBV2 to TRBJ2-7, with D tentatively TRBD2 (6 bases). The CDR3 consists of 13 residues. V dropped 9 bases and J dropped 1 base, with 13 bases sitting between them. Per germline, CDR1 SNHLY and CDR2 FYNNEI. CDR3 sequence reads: CASRLGTSYEQYF. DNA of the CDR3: TGTGCCAGTAGACTCGGGACTTCCTACGAGCAGTACTTC.